This entry lists 6 T cell receptor beta chains sequenced from one sample in a study of identical twins. TCRdb itself ran the 5' RACE reads through MiXCR, one entry per CDR3 protein. Of fewer than 550,000 distinct CDR3 sequences listed, roughly 15% are singletons. These data were also reused for a study on yellow fever vaccine responses in identical twins.

Sequences were obtained from CD4+ T cells sorted from blood. The receptors originated from a woman aged 18-29 years in good health.

V and J are TRBV6-2 or TRBV6-3 and TRBJ2-1; D is unclear. CDR3 length: 16 amino acids. CDR1 and CDR2 from the germline V gene are MNHEY and SVGEGT. V was pared by 6 bases and J by 0 bases, with 15 bases between. CDR3 sequence: CASRTLTLLSYNEQFF. The CDR3 DNA follows: TGTGCCAGCAGAACTCTGACACTCCTCTCCTACAATGAGCAGTTCTTC.

This clonotype occurred a few times. The chain uses TRBV4-1 and TRBJ2-1; D is perhaps TRBD2 (7 bases). The germline CDR1 and CDR2 sequences are MGHRA and YSYEKL. The CDR3 is 15 residues long. With 4 bases removed from V and 7 bases from J, the gap between germline ends came to 17 bases. The CDR3 here is CASSPLVGGLNEQFF. CDR3 in DNA: TGCGCCAGCAGCCCCCTGGTCGGGGGGCTTAATGAGCAGTTCTTC.

As DNA, the CDR3 is TGTGCCAGCAGACCGGGACTAGCGGGAGGAGGAACCTACGAGCAGTACTTC. This sequence encodes CASRPGLAGGGTYEQYF. The chain employs TRBV12-3 or TRBV12-4 and TRBJ2-7, with TRBD2 identical over 15 bases. CDR3 length: 17 amino acids. With 6 bases clipped from V and 2 bases from J, the junction kept 8 bases outside the gene matches.

Only a few counts were recorded for this clonotype. The rearrangement links TRBV3-1 to TRBJ2-4; D is ambiguous. The CDR3 consists of 13 residues. V was shortened by 4 bases and J by 0 bases, with 4 bases between the two germline ends. The germline V gene has CDR1 LGHDT and CDR2 YNNKEL (reference sequence). This CDR3 is CASSPPAKNIQYF. The CDR3 region has the DNA TGTGCCAGCAGCCCCCCAGCCAAAAACATTCAGTACTTC.

This clonotype was found a few times. CDR3 nucleotides: TGTGCCAGCAGTCCTGGGACGCGTAGCTCCTACGAGCAGTACTTC. Translated: CASSPGTRSSYEQYF. This chain joins TRBV28 and TRBJ2-7; the D gene could be TRBD1 or TRBD2 (5 bases each). Germline V CDR1 and CDR2: MDHEN, SYDVKM. The CDR3 length is 15 residues. V dropped 5 bases and J dropped 0 bases, with 14 bases sitting between them.

This clonotype turned up a few times. This chain uses TRBV7-6 with TRBJ2-2; no firm D call. The CDR3 spans 15 residues. The germline CDR1 and CDR2 sequences are SGHVS and FNYEAQ. Trimming stripped 2 bases from V and 4 bases from J, with 11 bases between. The CDR3 coding sequence is TGTGCCAGCAGCTTATCAGGATACCTCACCGGGGAGCTGTTTTTT. This gives the protein CASSLSGYLTGELFF.